This T cell receptor beta chain was retrieved from a study of human T cells and chemical hapten exposure. Ten or more counts support this clonotype. What it binds is not known. The CDR3 runs 16 residues. V gave up 8 bases and J gave up 1 base, with 15 bases separating them. Germline lookup yields CDR1 SNHLY and CDR2 FYNNEI. Whole-study findings and limits: Among expanded TCRs, significantly more large CDR3 similarity clusters formed than among controls.

Time point described: patch test 1, 2 weeks after DPC sensitization. Stated treatment: therapeutic diphenylcyclopropenone sensitization with weekly scalp DPC. TCRdb analysed the RACE reads with MiXCR anew, one entry per CDR3 protein. The sample yields tens of thousands of distinct CDR3 sequences, about 11% seen once. This sequence joins TRBV2 and TRBJ1-6; no definite D call. Source: whole blood, taken in connection with sensitization to the hapten diphenylcyclopropenone (DPC). This sequence originates from a woman aged 60-75 years with alopecia areata. Some clones in this sample may be carry-over from other donors' samples. CDR3 DNA sequence: TGTGCCAGCGGAGTAGAGTTTTCGTCCTATAATTCACCCCTCCACTTT. Translated: CASGVEFSSYNSPLHF.